The clone carrying this T cell receptor (beta chain) was found a few times. What it binds is unknown. Clones were read by immunoSEQ multiplex PCR, and TCRdb kept only the in-frame ones, dropping some. Of approximately 22,000 clones in the sample, less than 75% are singletons; the top ten hold around 1.2%. The sample originates from a study of PD-1 blockade in classical Hodgkin lymphoma. Study overall: Nivolumab 3 mg/kg was given intravenously every 2 weeks. Broader study findings: Patients starting nivolumab less than 1 year after ASCT had lower diversity and were excluded from later analyses. Significant TCR diversity gains by C4D1 occurred in CD4+ but not CD8+ cells. There remain no defined causes for the repertoire differences, which possibly reflect disease activity or prior therapy.

Time point here: cycle 4 day 1 (C4D1), after five to seven weeks of nivolumab. After autologous stem cell transplantation all patients relapsed, and prior brentuximab vedotin exposure differed between cohorts. CD4+ T cells were purified from thawed PBMCs by negative selection. This CDR3 has 11 residues. CDR1 and CDR2 from the germline V gene are SGDLS and YYNGEE. V was clipped by 5 bases and J by 7 bases, with 10 bases between them. The chain joins TRBV9 to TRBJ2-7; D gene ambiguous. Sample: CD4+ T cells from blood, taken before the fourth cycle of nivolumab. This clonotype was obtained from a human donor with classical Hodgkin lymphoma. CDR3 coding DNA: TGTGCCAGCAGACGAGATTGGGAGCAGTACTTC. This sequence encodes CASRRDWEQYF. The full variable domain, completed using reference TRBV9 and TRBJ2-7, is DSGVTQTPKHLITATGQRVTLRCSPRSGDLSVYWYQQSLDQGLQFLIQYYNGEERAKGNILERFSAQQFPDLHSELNLSSLELGDSALYFCASRRDWEQYFGPGTRLTVT.